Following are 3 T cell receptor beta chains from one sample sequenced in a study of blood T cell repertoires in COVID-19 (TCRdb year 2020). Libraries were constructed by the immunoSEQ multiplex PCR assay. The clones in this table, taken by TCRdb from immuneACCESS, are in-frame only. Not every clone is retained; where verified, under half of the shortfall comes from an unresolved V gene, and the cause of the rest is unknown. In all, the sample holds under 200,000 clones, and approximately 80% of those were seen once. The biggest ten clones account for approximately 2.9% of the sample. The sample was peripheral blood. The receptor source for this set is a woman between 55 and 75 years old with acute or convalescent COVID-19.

CDR3 nucleotide sequence: TGTGCCAGCAGCCTGGGGGGAAGGTACGAGCAGTACTTC. Translated, it gives CASSLGGRYEQYF. The genes are TRBV7-8 and TRBJ2-7; D might be TRBD2 (6 bases). Trimming cost V 5 bases and J 4 bases, with 12 bases left between them. The germline V gene encodes CDR1 SGHVS and CDR2 FQNEAQ. The CDR3 spans 13 residues.

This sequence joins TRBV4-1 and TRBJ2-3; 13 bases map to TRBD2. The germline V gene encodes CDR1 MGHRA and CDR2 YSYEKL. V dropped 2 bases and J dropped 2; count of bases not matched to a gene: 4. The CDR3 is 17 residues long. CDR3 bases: TGCGCCAGCAGCCAACGGGGACTAGCGGGGTCCACAGATACGCAGTATTTT. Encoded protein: CASSQRGLAGSTDTQYF.

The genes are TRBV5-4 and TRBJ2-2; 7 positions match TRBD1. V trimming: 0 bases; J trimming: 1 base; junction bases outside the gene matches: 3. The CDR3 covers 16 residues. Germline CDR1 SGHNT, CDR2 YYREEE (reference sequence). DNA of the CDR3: TGTGCCAGCAGCTTGGGACAGGGCAGGAACACCGGGGAGCTGTTTTTT. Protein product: CASSLGQGRNTGELFF. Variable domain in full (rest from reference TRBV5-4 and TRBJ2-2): ETGVTQSPTHLIKTRGQQVTLRCSSQSGHNTVSWYQQALGQGPQFIFQYYREEENGRGNFPPRFSGLQFPNYSSELNVNALELDDSALYLCASSLGQGRNTGELFFGEGSRLTVL.